This TCR beta chain was captured by sequencing in a study of OX40 agonist ivuxolimab in advanced cancers. Study information: Ivuxolimab doses were 0.01, 0.1, 0.3, 1.5, 3 or 10 mg/kg every 2 weeks. Dose-escalation patients' cancers were hepatocellular carcinoma, melanoma, renal cell or head and neck cancer. Mean age around 60 years, range about 20 to 90; about 85% male.

J was trimmed by 0 bases and V by 4 bases; bases with no gene match: 12. The CDR3 is 17 amino acids. Germline CDR1 and CDR2: SQVTM and ANQGSEA. This clone is categorized as medium-sized. Blood sampling took place at baseline, cycle 4 day 1, and cycle 7 day 1. This table comes from immunoSEQ multiplex PCR, and its TCRdb copy is limited to in-frame clones, with some not included. The sample has roughly 12,000 clones; around 83% are singletons. V is TRBV29-1 and J is TRBJ1-2; 9 bases are shared with TRBD1. This receptor was identified in an adult with an advanced solid tumor such as melanoma, head and neck, liver or kidney cancer. The sequenced sample was CD4+ or CD8+ T cells sorted from blood, obtained in a trial of the OX40 agonist ivuxolimab. CDR3 coding DNA: TGCAGCGTTGGAGGGGGGACAGGGCCTAGTCCTAACTATGGCTACACCTTC. The encoded protein is CSVGGGTGPSPNYGYTF.